The count of the clone carrying this T cell receptor beta chain is one. Its antigen is undetermined. The CDR3 sequence is 14 residues long. Germline lookup yields CDR1 ENHRY and CDR2 SYGVKD. V lost 6 bases to trimming and J lost 9 bases; unmatched junction nucleotides: 7. This record belongs to a study of cytomegalovirus exposure and HLA in healthy donors. The assay was immunoSEQ multiplex PCR, and TCRdb's table has in-frame clones only and misses some. The sample has about 140,000 clones, about 90% seen once. Overall study results and limits: According to the study, roughly 160 TCR beta chains were cytomegalovirus-associated. Specificity of a few CMV-associated chains for CMV antigens was verified in vitro. The classifier reportedly diagnosed cytomegalovirus status with high specificity and sensitivity.

Donors were drawn from the roughly 120-subject validation cohort, separate from the 666-subject first cohort. This chain joins TRBV10-3 and TRBJ2-1, with 11 bases aligning to TRBD2. Sequenced input: PBMCs. The receptor comes from a man between 18 and 35 years old in good health and CMV-seronegative. The CDR3 is CAIRVLAGGIEQFF. CDR3 nucleotide sequence: TGTGCCATCAGGGTTTTAGCGGGAGGGATTGAGCAGTTCTTC.